This TCR beta chain was sequenced for a study of Ad26.COV2.S vaccination and SARS-CoV-2 variants. Study at large: Donor got 5x10^10 or 1x10^11 viral particles of Ad26.COV2.S. Findings of the study overall: It was reported that spike-specific CD8+ and CD4+ T cell responses were substantially broad after vaccination. Comparability of non-spike TCR breadth was observed across vaccine and placebo recipients.

The V and J ends lost 6 bases and 7 bases respectively, with 10 bases between them. Germline lookup yields CDR1 SNHLY and CDR2 FYNNEI. This CDR3 region has 12 residues. Comment on this clone: Its antigen remains unidentified.

Measured with immunoSEQ multiplex PCR; TCRdb has only the in-frame clones, and not every one. The sample has 240,000 or so clones, roughly 90% seen once. As for treatment: 19 received Ad26.COV2.S at low or high dose, single or two shots; about 5 received placebo; per-sample allocation not given. Sampling occurred on day 63 after the first vaccine or placebo injection. An Ad26 vector expressing Wuhan-strain SARS-CoV-2 spike served as the vaccine. V usage is TRBV2 and J usage is TRBJ2-1, with D perhaps TRBD2 (5 bases). The sequence derives from a person aged 18-60 years who received the Ad26.COV2.S COVID-19 vaccine or a placebo. The sequences come from peripheral blood, collected in a trial of Ad26.COV2.S vaccine versus placebo. For the CDR3, the DNA is TGTGCCAGCAGGGTTCTAGCTAATGAGCAGTTCTTC. This encodes CASRVLANEQFF.